Below are 24 T cell receptor beta chains sequenced from a single sample in a study of T cells in women clearing cervical HPV infection. The protocol was immunoSEQ multiplex PCR, while the TCRdb copy is restricted to in-frame clones and leaves out a portion. The sample spans about 39,000 clones; the ten largest clones claim about 5%. The sequencing input was blood buffy coat. The receptors come from a woman aged 18-70 years with a cervical HPV16 infection that either progressed to CIN3+ or cleared (not recorded which).

On this clone itself: Read data end 3 residues before the CDR3 end; the end is taken from the germline J gene. This sequence joins TRBV6-2 or TRBV6-3 and TRBJ1-1; D remains unclear. The V gene's germline CDR1 is MNHEY and CDR2 SVGEGT. The CDR3 is 14 residues long. Trimming took off 2 bases at V and 0 bases at J, with 7 bases between the two ends. The CDR3: CASSYAEMNTEAFF. The CDR3 bases that were read are TGTGCCAGCAGTTACGCAGAGATGAACACTGAA.

Worth noting for this clone: The CDR3 is cut off 3 residues early in the read; its end comes from the germline J gene. J is TRBJ2-1 and V is TRBV20-1, with a possible D match to TRBD2 (5 bases). The CDR3 has 13 residues. The V gene lost 1 base and the J gene lost 8 bases, with 12 bases spanning the gap. In germline, CDR1 is DFQATT, CDR2 SNEGSKA (reference sequence). CDR3 in amino acids: CSARVLAGHEQFF. The CDR3 DNA, read in part, is TGCAGTGCTAGAGTCCTAGCCGGTCATGAG.

As to this clone: The DNA ends 3 residues before the CDR3 does, and the rest of the CDR3 is filled in from the germline J gene. The rearrangement joins TRBV20-1 to TRBJ2-5; TRBD2 aligns across 10 bases. J was trimmed by 3 bases and V by 3 bases; bases with no gene match: 4. This CDR3 is built from 14 residues. CDR1 and CDR2 (germline): DFQATT, SNEGSKA (reference sequence). CDR3 protein: CSASRLAGEETQYF. CDR3 bases read: TGCAGTGCTAGCCGCCTAGCGGGGGAAGAGACC.

As to this clone: From the germline J gene comes the end of the CDR3, since the read stops 3 residues before it. The V call is TRBV6-4, the J call TRBJ2-3, with 7 nucleotides matching TRBD1. Germline values: CDR1 MRHNA, CDR2 SNTAGT. This CDR3 region has 15 residues. Trimming took 4 bases from V and 0 from J; bases not matched to a gene: 4. The sequenced CDR3 bases are TGTGCCAGCAGTGCGACAGGGTCTAGCACAGATACG. Amino acids: CASSATGSSTDT. The CDR3 in its entirety is CASSATGSSTDTQYF.

On this clone: The observed sequence ends 3 residues before the CDR3 terminus, with the missing tail filled in from the germline J gene. The V gene is TRBV7-9, the J gene TRBJ1-1; the D gene is possibly TRBD1 (6 bases). Germline V gene data show CDR1 as SEHNR and CDR2 as FQNEAQ (reference sequence). V gave up 5 bases and J gave up 0 bases, with 10 bases separating them. This CDR3 is built from 14 residues. Incomplete CDR3 DNA: TGTGCCAGCAGCCCCGGACAGTTGAACACTGAA. It is translated as CASSPGQLNTE. Given in full, the CDR3 is CASSPGQLNTEAFF.

A note on this clone: The read terminates 3 residues ahead of where the CDR3 ends, so the germline J gene completes it. V is TRBV2 and J is TRBJ2-3, with 13 bases aligning to TRBD2. Germline assignment: CDR1 SNHLY and CDR2 FYNNEI. The CDR3 covers 15 residues. V lost 7 bases and J lost 4; bases outside the gene matches: 5. The CDR3 is CASTRLAGGADTQYF. CDR3 DNA, as far as it was read: TGTGCCAGCACCCGACTAGCGGGGGGTGCAGATACG.

Of note for this clone: The read gets to within 3 residues of the CDR3 end, and the germline J gene fills in the rest. The chain has TRBV20-1 and TRBJ1-6; weak D call: TRBD1 (6 bases). V was trimmed by 6 bases and J by 7 bases, leaving 13 bases between them. The CDR3 covers 13 residues. CDR1 DFQATT and CDR2 SNEGSKA come from the germline V gene (reference sequence). CDR3 amino acids: CSAEATGNSPLHF. The DNA read from the CDR3 is TGCAGTGCAGAGGCTACAGGGAATTCACCC.

As regards this clone: The CDR3 extends 3 residues past the end of the read, so its final part is completed from the germline J gene. The chain couples TRBV30 to TRBJ1-5, with 10 bases matching TRBD1. Germline-derived CDR1 and CDR2 are GTSNPN and SVGIG (reference sequence). V dropped 0 bases and J dropped 0; count of bases not matched to a gene: 5. This CDR3 region has 17 residues. CDR3 bases read: TGTGCCTGGAGTGTACGACAGGGGGCGAGTAGCAATCAGCCC. Protein sequence: CAWSVRQGASSNQP. The complete CDR3 protein is CAWSVRQGASSNQPQHF.

Details on this clone: Read coverage stops 3 residues before the CDR3 terminus; the germline J gene supplies the remainder. This sequence joins TRBV20-1 and TRBJ2-7; the D gene is possibly TRBD2 (7 bases). V lost 3 bases, J lost 3 bases, and 21 bases lay in between. The germline gives CDR1 DFQATT, CDR2 SNEGSKA (reference sequence). This CDR3 has 16 amino acids. CDR3 DNA, as far as it was read: TGCAGTGCTAGGCGAGAGGGGGGGCCTAAGTACTACGAG. It encodes CSARREGGPKYYE. The entire CDR3 is CSARREGGPKYYEQYF.

As regards this clone: Read data end 3 residues before the CDR3 end; the end is taken from the germline J gene. This chain joins TRBV10-1 and TRBJ1-1, with TRBD1 matching over 9 bases. Trimming at V came to 5 bases and at J to 5 bases, leaving 6 bases not matched to a gene. The V gene's germline CDR1 is WNHNN and CDR2 SYGVQD (reference sequence). This CDR3 has 14 residues. The sequenced CDR3 bases are TGCGCCAGCAGTCGGACAGGGGTACGGACTGAA. Residues: CASSRTGVRTE. The CDR3, in full, reads CASSRTGVRTEAFF.

The chain's CDR3 is CASSPFTDNEQFF. CDR3 bases read: TGTGCCAGCAGCCCTTTTACAGACAATGAG. The rearrangement links TRBV11-3 to TRBJ2-1; the D is unclear. The read gets to within 3 residues of the CDR3 end, and the germline J gene fills in the rest. Germline V gives CDR1 SGHNT, CDR2 YENEEA. Trimming left V 5 bases short and J 5 bases short, with 10 bases between. The CDR3 loop spans 13 amino acids.

In the case of this clone: The read terminates 3 residues ahead of where the CDR3 ends, so the germline J gene completes it. The V and J genes are TRBV4-2 and TRBJ1-1, with D perhaps matching TRBD1 (5 bases). V dropped 4 bases and J dropped 3 bases, with 12 bases sitting between them. Germline CDR1 and CDR2: LGHNA and YNFKEQ. CDR3 length: 14 amino acids. The covered CDR3 bases are TGTGCCAGCAGCCCAAGGCAGGGCGACACTGAA. Its translation: CASSPRQGDTE. The entire CDR3 is CASSPRQGDTEAFF.

On this clone itself: From the germline J gene comes the end of the CDR3, since the read stops 3 residues before it. The chain carries TRBV19 and TRBJ2-1, with 8 bases fitting TRBD1. There are 15 residues in the CDR3. CDR1 is LNHDA and CDR2 is SQIVND in the germline V gene (reference sequence). Trimming at V came to 1 base and at J to 9 bases, leaving 8 bases not matched to a gene. CDR3 sequence: CASSIGRGRLGEQFF. CDR3 DNA, as far as it was read: TGTGCCAGTAGTATAGGCAGGGGGCGTTTGGGTGAG.

Concerning this clone itself: The CDR3 end falls 3 residues outside the read, so it is completed with the germline J gene. The V gene is TRBV5-1, the J gene TRBJ2-5, with 7 bases matching TRBD1. The CDR3 spans 16 residues. Germline CDR1 is SGHRS and CDR2 is YFSETQ. The J segment lost 3 bases and the V segment lost 0 bases, leaving 8 bases of the junction unmatched. The sequenced part of the CDR3 DNA is TGCGCCAGCAGCTTGGGACAGGGATACGGGGAAGAGACC. This sequence encodes CASSLGQGYGEET. The CDR3 as a whole reads CASSLGQGYGEETQYF.

Points on this clone: The read ends 3 residues shy of where the CDR3 ends; the end is completed using the germline J gene. The V call is TRBV5-1, the J call TRBJ2-7; D perhaps matches TRBD1 (5 bases). CDR1 and CDR2 from the germline V gene are SGHRS and YFSETQ. Trimming removed 3 bases from V and 3 bases from J, with 13 bases in between. CDR3 length: 14 amino acids. The part of the CDR3 DNA that was read is TGCGCCAGCAGCTCAAGGGGCCTATTCTACGAG. Translated: CASSSRGLFYE. The full-length CDR3 reads as CASSSRGLFYEQYF.

On this clone itself: The CDR3 is cut off 3 residues early in the read; its end comes from the germline J gene. J is TRBJ2-1 and V is TRBV12-5; TRBD2 agrees at 12 bases. Germline values: CDR1 LGHNT, CDR2 FRNRAP. This CDR3 comprises 17 residues. After removal of 3 bases from V and 4 bases from J, the junction contained 7 bases not matched to a gene. CDR3 in amino acids: CASGLSPTSGGYNEQFF. The DNA read from the CDR3 is TGTGCTAGTGGTTTAAGCCCGACTAGCGGGGGATACAATGAG.

In the case of this clone: From the germline J gene comes the end of the CDR3, since the read stops 3 residues before it. J is TRBJ2-6 and V is TRBV19, with D tentatively TRBD1 (5 bases). Trimming cost V 3 bases and J 1 base, with 10 bases left between them. CDR1 and CDR2 from the germline V gene are LNHDA and SQIVND (reference sequence). The CDR3 covers 16 residues. The CDR3 sequence: CASSIGRASGANVLTF. The DNA read from the CDR3 is TGTGCCAGTAGTATTGGCAGGGCATCTGGGGCCAACGTC.

Of note for this clone: The read falls 3 residues short of the CDR3 end, and the missing part is taken from the germline J gene. The rearrangement links TRBV7-6 to TRBJ1-1, with TRBD1 as a possible D gene (6 bases). The CDR3 is made up of 15 amino acids. V lost 3 bases and J 3 bases, leaving 14 bases between the germline ends. Germline loops: CDR1 SGHVS, CDR2 FNYEAQ. The sequenced part of the CDR3 DNA is TGTGCCAGCAGCTTGGGCAGGGGCGACCACACTGAA. It translates to CASSLGRGDHTE. The whole CDR3 reads CASSLGRGDHTEAFF.

Of note for this clone: The CDR3 end falls 3 residues outside the read, so it is completed with the germline J gene. The J gene is TRBJ1-1, the V gene TRBV5-1; D uncertain. Germline CDR1 SGHRS, CDR2 YFSETQ. The CDR3 contains 11 residues. CDR3 residues: CASSLASVAFF. The sequenced CDR3 bases are TGCGCCAGCAGCTTGGCCAGTGTA.

Concerning this clone itself: The read ends 3 residues before the CDR3 terminus; that terminus is restored from the germline J gene. The chain employs TRBV20-1 and TRBJ2-3, with TRBD2 matching 16 bases. Trimming took 1 base from V and 5 from J; bases not matched to a gene: 9. Germline values: CDR1 DFQATT, CDR2 SNEGSKA (reference sequence). The CDR3 has 18 residues. The part of the CDR3 DNA that was read is TGCAGTGCTAGAGGGATGGGGACTAGCGGGGGGGCACGAGATACG. It codes for CSARGMGTSGGARDT. The whole CDR3 sequence reads CSARGMGTSGGARDTQYF.

Points on this clone: The CDR3 end is not reached by the read, which stops 3 residues before it; the germline J gene fills it in. This chain uses TRBV13 with TRBJ2-1, with a weak D call TRBD1 (5 bases). Germline V lookup: CDR1 PRHDT, CDR2 FYEKMQ (reference sequence). Deletions cut 7 bases from V and 5 bases from J, with 12 bases between. This CDR3 region has 13 residues. CDR3 DNA, as far as it was read: TGTGCCAGCATGCAGGGTCTTAACAATGAG. Its translation: CASMQGLNNE. The full CDR3 reads CASMQGLNNEQFF.

Turning to this clone: The read terminates 3 residues ahead of where the CDR3 ends, so the germline J gene completes it. J is TRBJ2-2 and V is TRBV2; possible D gene TRBD1, 5 bases. This CDR3 has 16 residues. Germline V gives CDR1 SNHLY, CDR2 FYNNEI. V was clipped by 5 bases and J by 5 bases, with 18 bases between them. CDR3 loop: CASSYTDSQVTGELFF. Partial CDR3 DNA: TGTGCCAGCAGTTATACCGACAGCCAGGTTACCGGGGAG.

A remark on this clone: The read ends 3 residues shy of where the CDR3 ends; the end is completed using the germline J gene. The V call is TRBV5-1, the J call TRBJ1-5; possibly TRBD1 for D (6 bases). Trimming removed 3 bases at V and 6 bases at J, with 16 bases between. Germline-derived CDR1 and CDR2 are SGHRS and YFSETQ. CDR3 length: 15 residues. CDR3 DNA, as far as it was read: TGCGCCAGCAGCTGGGAGGGGGGGCCGGGTCAGCCC. Translated, it gives CASSWEGGPGQP. The CDR3 in full is CASSWEGGPGQPQHF.

In regard to this clone: The read gets to within 3 residues of the CDR3 end, and the germline J gene fills in the rest. The rearrangement joins TRBV20-1 to TRBJ1-2; 8 bases are a match to TRBD1. CDR1 DFQATT and CDR2 SNEGSKA come from the germline V gene (reference sequence). The CDR3 contains 14 residues. V lost 6 bases, J lost 4 bases, and 10 bases stayed unmatched. The CDR3 protein is CSADTGQGLYGYTF. The sequenced part of the CDR3 DNA is TGCAGTGCCGACACTGGACAGGGCCTCTATGGC.